This TCR beta chain was recovered during a study of blood T cell repertoires in COVID-19. Study information: Sample material is recorded as cDNA or gDNA derived from T cells, B-cell-depleted T cells, or PBMCs.

Generated by immunoSEQ multiplex PCR, the TCRdb table keeps only in-frame clones and is missing some. The sample has more than 95,000 clones, just over 90% seen once. The germline gives CDR1 SGHDN, CDR2 FVKESK. This CDR3 contains 15 residues. The V segment lost 2 bases and the J segment 0 bases; nucleotides outside the gene matches: 3. The specimen sequenced was peripheral blood. The chain joins TRBV14 to TRBJ1-2; 7 bases are a match to TRBD1. The sequence derives from a human donor with active COVID-19. The donor label of this sample is uncertain. The CDR3 DNA reads as TGTGCCAGCAGCCAATCCGGGACAGCTAACTATGGCTACACCTTC. This codes for CASSQSGTANYGYTF.